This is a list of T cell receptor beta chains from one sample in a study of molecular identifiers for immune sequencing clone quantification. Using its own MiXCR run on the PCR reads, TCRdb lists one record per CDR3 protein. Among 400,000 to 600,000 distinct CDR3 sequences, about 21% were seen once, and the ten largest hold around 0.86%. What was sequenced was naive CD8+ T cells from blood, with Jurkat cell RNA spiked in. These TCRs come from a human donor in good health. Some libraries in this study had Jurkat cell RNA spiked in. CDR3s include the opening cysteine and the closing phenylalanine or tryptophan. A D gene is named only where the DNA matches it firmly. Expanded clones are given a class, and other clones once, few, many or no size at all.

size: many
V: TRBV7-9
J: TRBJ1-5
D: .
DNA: TGTGCCAGCAGCACCCTTTCAGGTCAGCCCCAGCATTTT
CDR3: CASSTLSGQPQHF

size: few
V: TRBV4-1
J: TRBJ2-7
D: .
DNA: TGCGCCAGCAGCCAACCGTCAGGCGAGCAGTACTTC
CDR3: CASSQPSGEQYF

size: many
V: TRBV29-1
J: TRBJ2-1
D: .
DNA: TGCAGCGTGGGTCAGGGAGTTCCCTACAATGAGCAGTTCTTC
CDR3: CSVGQGVPYNEQFF

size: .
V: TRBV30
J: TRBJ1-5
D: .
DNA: TGTGCCTGGAGTGGGGGCTTCTACAATCAGCCCCAGCATTTT
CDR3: CAWSGGFYNQPQHF

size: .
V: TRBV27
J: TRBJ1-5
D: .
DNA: TGTGCCAGCTCTCCTCGGCCGCTGTATAGCAATCAGCCCCAGCATTTT
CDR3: CASSPRPLYSNQPQHF

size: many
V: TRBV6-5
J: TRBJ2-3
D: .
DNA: TGTGCCAGCAGTTACTCGACTAACCCCAGCGCAGATACGCAGTATTTT
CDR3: CASSYSTNPSADTQYF

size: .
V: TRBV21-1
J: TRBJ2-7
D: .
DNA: TGTGCCAGTGGGACAGGGAGGATCGAGCAGTACTTC
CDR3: CASGTGRIEQYF

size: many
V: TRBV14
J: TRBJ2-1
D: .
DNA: TGTGCCAGCAGCCAAGAATCCACATACAATGAGCAGTTCTTC
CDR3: CASSQESTYNEQFF

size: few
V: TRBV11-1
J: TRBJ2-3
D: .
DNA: TGTGCCAGCAGCTTCAACCAGCAAATTGCGCAGTATTTT
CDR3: CASSFNQQIAQYF

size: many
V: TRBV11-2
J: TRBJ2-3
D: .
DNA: TGTGCCAGCAGCTCGTCGGATGGCGGGGGCAACACAGATACGCAGTATTTT
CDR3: CASSSSDGGGNTDTQYF

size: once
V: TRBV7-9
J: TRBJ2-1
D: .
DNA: TGTGCCAGCAGCGACCCATGCAATGAGCAGTTCTTC
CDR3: CASSDPCNEQFF

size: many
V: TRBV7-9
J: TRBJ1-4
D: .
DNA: TGTGCCAGCAGCTTAGTAGGACAGTCTAATGAAAAACTGTTTTTT
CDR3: CASSLVGQSNEKLFF

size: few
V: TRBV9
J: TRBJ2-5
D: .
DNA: TGTGCCAGCAGCGTAGGTGGTTGGGGCGAGACCCAGTACTTC
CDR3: CASSVGGWGETQYF

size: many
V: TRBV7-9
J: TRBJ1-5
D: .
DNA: TGTGCCAGCAGCCTAGGCCTTGAGCCCCAGCATTTT
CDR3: CASSLGLEPQHF

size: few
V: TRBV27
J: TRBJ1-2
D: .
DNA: TGTGCCAGCAGTTCTCGGACGGCCTATGGCTACACCTTC
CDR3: CASSSRTAYGYTF

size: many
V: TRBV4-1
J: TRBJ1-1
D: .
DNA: TGCGCCAGCAGCCAAGCGTCCTACACTGAAGCTTTCTTT
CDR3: CASSQASYTEAFF

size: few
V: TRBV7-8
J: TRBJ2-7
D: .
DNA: TGTGCCAGCAGCTCCGGACCAGAGGCCTACGAGCAGTACTTC
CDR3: CASSSGPEAYEQYF

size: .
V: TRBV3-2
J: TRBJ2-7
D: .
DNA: TGTGCCAGCAGCCAAGATCAGGGCGAGCAGCACTTC
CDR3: CASSQDQGEQHF

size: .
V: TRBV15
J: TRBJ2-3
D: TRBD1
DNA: TGTGCCACCAGCAGAGATTTGCAGGGGGTAGGCACAGATACGCAGTATTTT
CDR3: CATSRDLQGVGTDTQYF

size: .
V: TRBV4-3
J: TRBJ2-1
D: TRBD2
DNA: TGCGCCAGCAGCCAAGATGCTAGCGGGACCTACAATGAGCAGTTCTTC
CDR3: CASSQDASGTYNEQFF

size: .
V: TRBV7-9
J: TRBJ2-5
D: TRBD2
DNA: TGTGCCAGCAGCTTAGGCGGGAGGGCAAAGACCCAGTACTTC
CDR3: CASSLGGRAKTQYF

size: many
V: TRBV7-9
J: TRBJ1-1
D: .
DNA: TGTGCCAGCAGCTTATTAGGTCCTGAAGCTTTCTTT
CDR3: CASSLLGPEAFF

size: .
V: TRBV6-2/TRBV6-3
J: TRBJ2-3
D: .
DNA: TGTGCCAGCAGTTACTTCGGAGATACGCAGTATTTT
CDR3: CASSYFGDTQYF

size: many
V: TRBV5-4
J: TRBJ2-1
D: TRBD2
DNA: TGTGCCAGCAGCTTTAGCGGGAGTTACAATGAGCAGTTCTTC
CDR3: CASSFSGSYNEQFF

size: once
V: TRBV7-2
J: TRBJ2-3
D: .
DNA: TGTGCCAGCAGCCCTCACGACGAGCGGCTCACAGATACGCAGTATTTT
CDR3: CASSPHDERLTDTQYF

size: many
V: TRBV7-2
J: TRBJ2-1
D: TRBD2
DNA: TGTGCCAGCAGCTTGGGAGCTAGCGGGCCAACCTACAATGAGCAGTTCTTC
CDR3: CASSLGASGPTYNEQFF

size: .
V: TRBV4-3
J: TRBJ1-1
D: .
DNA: TGCGCCAGCAGCCAAAGCCCAGGCTTTGGGGCTGAAGCTTTCTTT
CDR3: CASSQSPGFGAEAFF

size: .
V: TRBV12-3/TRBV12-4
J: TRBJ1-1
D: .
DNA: TGTGCCAGCAGTCTTAGCGGGCCTTCCGAAGCTTTCTTT
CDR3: CASSLSGPSEAFF

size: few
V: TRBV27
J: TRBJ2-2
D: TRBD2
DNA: TGTGCCAGCAGTAACCTCGGACTAGCGGGGGGGCCGGCGGGGGAGCTGTTTTTT
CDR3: CASSNLGLAGGPAGELFF

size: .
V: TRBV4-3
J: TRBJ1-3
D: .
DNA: TGCGCCAGCAGCCAAGATCTATTGATAGGAAACACCATATATTTT
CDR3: CASSQDLLIGNTIYF

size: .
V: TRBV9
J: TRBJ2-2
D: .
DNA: TGTGCCAGCAGCGTAGGAACAGGGTACACCGGGGAGCTGTTTTTT
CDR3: CASSVGTGYTGELFF

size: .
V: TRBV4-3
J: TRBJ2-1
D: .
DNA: TGCGCCAGCAGCCAAGAATGGAGGGTCAATGAGCAGTTCTTC
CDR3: CASSQEWRVNEQFF

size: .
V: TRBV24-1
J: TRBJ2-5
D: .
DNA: TGTGCCACCAGTGATAATCAGGGTGGAGAGACCCAGTACTTC
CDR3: CATSDNQGGETQYF

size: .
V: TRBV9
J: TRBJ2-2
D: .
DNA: TGTGCCAGCAGCGTAGAAGGCTACCCTCGGAGCACCGGGGAGCTGTTTTTT
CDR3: CASSVEGYPRSTGELFF

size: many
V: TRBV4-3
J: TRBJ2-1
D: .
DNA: TGCGCCAGCAGCCAAGATGCTGGTGCAGGGGCCTACAATGAGCAGTTCTTC
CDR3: CASSQDAGAGAYNEQFF

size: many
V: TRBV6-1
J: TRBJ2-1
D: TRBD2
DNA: TGTGCTCTAAGACTAGCGGATCGCAATGAGCAGTTCTTC
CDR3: CALRLADRNEQFF

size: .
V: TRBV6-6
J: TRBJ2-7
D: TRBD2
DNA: TGTGCCAGCAGTTACTCGGCGAGGGAAACTAGCGGGACTCCTTACGAGCAGTACTTC
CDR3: CASSYSARETSGTPYEQYF

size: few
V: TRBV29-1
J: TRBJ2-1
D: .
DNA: TGCAGCGTTCCGCCTAGGGGGAGCGATGAGCAGTTCTTC
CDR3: CSVPPRGSDEQFF

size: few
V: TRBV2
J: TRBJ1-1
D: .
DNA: TGTGCCAGCAATCAGGGGACGGGGACTGAAGCTTTCTTT
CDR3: CASNQGTGTEAFF

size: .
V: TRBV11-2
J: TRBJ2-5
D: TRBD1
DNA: TGTGCCAGCAGCTTATTTGGTCAGGGGGCCAGAGAGACCCAGTACTTC
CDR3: CASSLFGQGARETQYF

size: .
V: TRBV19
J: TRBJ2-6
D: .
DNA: TGTGCCAGTAGTATGGTTTCTTCCTTGTCTGGGGCCAACGTCCTGACTTTC
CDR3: CASSMVSSLSGANVLTF

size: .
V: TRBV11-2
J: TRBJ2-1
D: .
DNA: TGTGCCAGCAGCTCCCGGAACTCCTACAATGAGCAGTTCTTC
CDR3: CASSSRNSYNEQFF

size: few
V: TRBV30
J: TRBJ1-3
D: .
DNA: TGTGCCTGGAATCAACAGGGCCAGAATAGTTTT
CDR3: CAWNQQGQNSF

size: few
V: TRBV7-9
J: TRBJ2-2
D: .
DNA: TGTGCCAGCAGCTTGGTGTATCGGAACACCGGGGAGCTGTTTTTT
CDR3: CASSLVYRNTGELFF

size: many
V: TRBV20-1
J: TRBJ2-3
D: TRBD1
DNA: TGCAGTGCGGAACAGGGGGAAATCACAGATACGCAGTATTTT
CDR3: CSAEQGEITDTQYF

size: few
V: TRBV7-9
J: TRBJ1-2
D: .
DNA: TGTGCCAGCGATACGGGGCAGGCCTATGGCTACACCTTC
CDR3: CASDTGQAYGYTF

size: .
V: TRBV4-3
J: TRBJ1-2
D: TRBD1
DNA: TGCGCCAGCAGCCCAAGGGGCCTGGGCGGACAGGGGTATGGCTACACCTTC
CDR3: CASSPRGLGGQGYGYTF

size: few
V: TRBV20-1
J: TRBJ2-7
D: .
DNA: TGCAGTGCCTTAGAGGGGTACGAGCAGTACTTC
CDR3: CSALEGYEQYF

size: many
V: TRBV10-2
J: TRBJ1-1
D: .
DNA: TGCGCCAGCTTACAGGGAACGGGGACTGAAGCTTTCTTT
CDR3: CASLQGTGTEAFF

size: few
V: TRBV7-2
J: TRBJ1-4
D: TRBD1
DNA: TGTGCCAGCAGCTGGGGACAGGGAATTAATGAAAAACTGTTTTTT
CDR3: CASSWGQGINEKLFF

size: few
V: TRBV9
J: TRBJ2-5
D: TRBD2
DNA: TGTGCCAGCAGCGTAGCACTAGCGGGATTGGCGACCCAGTACTTC
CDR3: CASSVALAGLATQYF

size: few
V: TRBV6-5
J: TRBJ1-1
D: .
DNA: TGTGCCAGCAGCCTGGCGGCTTGGGGAGGAACTGAAGCTTTCTTT
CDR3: CASSLAAWGGTEAFF

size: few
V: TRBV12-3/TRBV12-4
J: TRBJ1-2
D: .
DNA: TGTGCCACCTGGGGGGGGGCGATTGGCTACACCTTC
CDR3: CATWGGAIGYTF

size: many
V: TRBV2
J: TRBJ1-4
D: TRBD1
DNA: TGTGCCAGCAGCGCGATCCGGACAGGATATAATGAAAAACTGTTTTTT
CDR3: CASSAIRTGYNEKLFF

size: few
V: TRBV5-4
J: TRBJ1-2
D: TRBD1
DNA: TGTGCCAGCAGCTTGGCGGGACAGGAGGGGTATGGCTACACCTTC
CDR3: CASSLAGQEGYGYTF

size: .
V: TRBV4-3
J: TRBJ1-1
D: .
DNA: TGCGCCAGCAGCCAAGACTCGGGCGCCCTTTCTGAAGCTTTCTTT
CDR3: CASSQDSGALSEAFF

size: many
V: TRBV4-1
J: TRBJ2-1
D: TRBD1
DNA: TGCGCCAGCAGCCAACCCGGGACAGGGGTCTTGCATGAGCAGTTCTTC
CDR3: CASSQPGTGVLHEQFF

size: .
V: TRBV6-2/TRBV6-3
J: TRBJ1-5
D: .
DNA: TGTGCCACCAAAAATCATAGCAATCAGCCCCAGCATTTT
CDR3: CATKNHSNQPQHF

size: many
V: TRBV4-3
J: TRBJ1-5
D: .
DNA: TGCGCCAGCAGCCAAGATGTCAATCAGCCCCAGCATTTT
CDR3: CASSQDVNQPQHF

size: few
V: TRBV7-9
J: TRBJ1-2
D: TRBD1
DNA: TGTGCCAGCAGCTTTTCCGGGACAGGGGGTCCGGGCTACACCTTC
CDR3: CASSFSGTGGPGYTF